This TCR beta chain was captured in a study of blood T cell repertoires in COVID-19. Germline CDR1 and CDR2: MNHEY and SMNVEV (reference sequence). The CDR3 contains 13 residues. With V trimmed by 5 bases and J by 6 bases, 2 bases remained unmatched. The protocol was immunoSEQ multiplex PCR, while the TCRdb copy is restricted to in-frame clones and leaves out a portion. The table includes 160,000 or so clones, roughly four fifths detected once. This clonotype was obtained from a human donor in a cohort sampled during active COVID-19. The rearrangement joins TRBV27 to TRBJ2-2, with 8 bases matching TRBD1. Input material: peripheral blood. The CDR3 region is CASSTTGAGELFF. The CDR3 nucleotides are TGTGCCAGCAGTACGACAGGGGCCGGGGAGCTGTTTTTT.